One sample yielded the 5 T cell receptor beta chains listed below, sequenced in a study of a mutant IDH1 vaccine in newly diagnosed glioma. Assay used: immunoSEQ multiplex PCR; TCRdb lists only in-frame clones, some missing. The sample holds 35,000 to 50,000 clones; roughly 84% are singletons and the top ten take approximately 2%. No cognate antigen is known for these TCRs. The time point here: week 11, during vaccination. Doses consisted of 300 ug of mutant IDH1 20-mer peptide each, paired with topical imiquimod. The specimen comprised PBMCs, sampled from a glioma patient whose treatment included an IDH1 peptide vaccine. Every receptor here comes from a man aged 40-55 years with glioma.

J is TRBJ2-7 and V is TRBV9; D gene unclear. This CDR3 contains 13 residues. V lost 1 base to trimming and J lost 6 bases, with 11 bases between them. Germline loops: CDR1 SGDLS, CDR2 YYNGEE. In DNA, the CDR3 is TGTGCCAGCAGCGTAAATCTGAAATCCGAGCAGTACTTC. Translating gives CASSVNLKSEQYF.

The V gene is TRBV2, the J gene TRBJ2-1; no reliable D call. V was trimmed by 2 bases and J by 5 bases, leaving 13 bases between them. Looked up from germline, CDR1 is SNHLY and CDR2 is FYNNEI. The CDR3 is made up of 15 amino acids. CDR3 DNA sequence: TGTGCCAGCAGTGAACGGAGTACATCTAACAATGAGCAGTTCTTC. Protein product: CASSERSTSNNEQFF.

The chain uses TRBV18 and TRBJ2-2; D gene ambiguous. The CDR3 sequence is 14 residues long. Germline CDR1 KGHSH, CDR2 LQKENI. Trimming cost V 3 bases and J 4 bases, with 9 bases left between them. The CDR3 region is CASSPRSVTGELFF. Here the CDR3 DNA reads TGTGCCAGCTCACCCCGGTCAGTCACCGGGGAGCTGTTTTTT.

Here the CDR3 DNA reads TGTGCCAGCAGCTTTAGGGACGGCGGCTACACCTTC. This encodes CASSFRDGGYTF. This rearrangement joins TRBV7-2 to TRBJ1-2; D possibly corresponds to TRBD1 (5 bases). Germline assignment: CDR1 SGHTA and CDR2 FQGNSA. V lost 3 bases to trimming and J lost 8 bases, with 10 bases between them. CDR3 length: 12 residues.

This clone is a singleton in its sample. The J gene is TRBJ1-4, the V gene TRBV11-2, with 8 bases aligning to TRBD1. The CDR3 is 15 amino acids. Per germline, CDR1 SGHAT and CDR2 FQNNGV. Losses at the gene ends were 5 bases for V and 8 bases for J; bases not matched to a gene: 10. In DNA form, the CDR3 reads TGTGCCAGCAGCCACCCAGGGGGCATGGGCGAAAAACTGTTTTTT. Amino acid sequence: CASSHPGGMGEKLFF.